This T cell receptor beta chain was found in a study of blood T cell repertoires in COVID-19. Study as a whole: Samples taken during acute and convalescent COVID-19 were collected in the United States, Italy and Spain. Sources were T cells, B-cell-depleted T cells, or PBMCs; the material itself was cDNA or gDNA.

Data came from immunoSEQ multiplex PCR; TCRdb stores just in-frame clones and leaves some out. This repertoire shows just over 650,000 clones, 85% to 90% found once; its top ten account for about 0.26%. From germline, CDR1 is GTSNPN and CDR2 SVGIG (reference sequence). CDR3 length: 14 residues. The trim removed 4 bases at V and 0 bases at J, leaving 6 bases unmatched. The chain employs TRBV30 and TRBJ2-7; 7 positions match TRBD1. Material for sequencing was peripheral blood. The clonotype was recovered from a woman between 18 and 29 years old with acute or convalescent COVID-19. CDR3 DNA sequence: TGTGCCTGGATGGGGACAGCCAGCTCCTACGAGCAGTACTTC. Translated, it gives CAWMGTASSYEQYF.